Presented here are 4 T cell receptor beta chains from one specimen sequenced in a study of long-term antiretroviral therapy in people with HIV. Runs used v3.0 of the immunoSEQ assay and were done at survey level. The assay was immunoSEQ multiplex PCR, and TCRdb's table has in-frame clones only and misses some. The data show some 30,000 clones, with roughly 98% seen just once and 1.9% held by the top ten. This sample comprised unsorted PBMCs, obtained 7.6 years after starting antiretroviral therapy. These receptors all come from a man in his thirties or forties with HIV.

The CDR3 spells CSAPKLAEQYF. Written as DNA, the CDR3 is TGCAGTGCTCCCAAGCTGGCCGAGCAGTACTTC. This chain connects TRBV20-1 to TRBJ2-7; D gene ambiguous. Germline V gene data show CDR1 as DFQATT and CDR2 as SNEGSKA (reference sequence). Deletions cut 5 bases from V and 6 bases from J, with 11 bases between. The CDR3 loop spans 11 amino acids.

CDR3 in amino acids: CASSILGAGNTEAFF. The CDR3 DNA reads TGTGCCAGTAGTATCTTGGGCGCGGGGAACACTGAAGCTTTCTTT. V and J are TRBV19 and TRBJ1-1; D gene unclear. Trimming cost V 3 bases and J 1 base, with 12 bases left between them. The CDR3 runs 15 residues. Germline V gives CDR1 LNHDA, CDR2 SQIVND (reference sequence).

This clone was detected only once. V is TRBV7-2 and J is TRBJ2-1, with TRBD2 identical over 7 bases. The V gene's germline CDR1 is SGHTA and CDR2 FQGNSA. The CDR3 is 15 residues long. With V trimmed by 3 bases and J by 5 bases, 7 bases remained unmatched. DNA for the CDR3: TGTGCCAGCAGCTTTGGGCTAGCGGCCAACAATGAGCAGTTCTTC. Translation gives CASSFGLAANNEQFF.

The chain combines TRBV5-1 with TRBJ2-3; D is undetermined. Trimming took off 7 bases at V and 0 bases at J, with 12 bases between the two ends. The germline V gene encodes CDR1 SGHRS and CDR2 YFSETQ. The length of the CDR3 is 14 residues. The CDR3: CASADLTSTDTQYF. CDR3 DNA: TGCGCCAGCGCCGACTTAACTAGCACAGATACGCAGTATTTT. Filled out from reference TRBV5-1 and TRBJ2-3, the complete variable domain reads KAGVTQTPRYLIKTRGQQVTLSCSPISGHRSVSWYQQTPGQGLQFLFEYFSETQRNKGNFPGRFSGRQFSNSRSEMNVSTLELGDSALYLCASADLTSTDTQYFGPGTRLTVL.